This T cell receptor beta chain is from a study of memory B cells and T cells in multiple sclerosis. Study-wide points: Compartments had unequal clone-set sizes, affecting shared clonotype counts.

The data were produced by immunoSEQ multiplex PCR, yet TCRdb's version contains in-frame clones alone and is incomplete. The sample shows about 15,000 clones, about 70% of them seen only once. About this clone: The antigen remains unidentified.

This TCR was recovered from a human donor with multiple sclerosis. The sequenced sample was memory (CD45RO+) CD4+ T cells from blood.

The CDR3, as DNA: TGTGCCTGGGTCCCGGGACTCCCAGGGGAGACCCAGTACTTC. Translated: CAWVPGLPGETQYF. The chain links TRBV30 to TRBJ2-5; D possibly corresponds to TRBD2 (6 bases). V was cut by 5 bases and J by 5 bases, with 18 bases left in between. Germline V gene sequence: CDR1 GTSNPN, CDR2 SVGIG (reference sequence). This CDR3 has 14 residues. Variable domain in full (rest from reference TRBV30 and TRBJ2-5): SQTIHQWPATLVQPVGSPLSLECTVEGTSNPNLYWYRQAAGRGLQLLFYSVGIGQISSEVPQNLSASRPQDRQFILSSKKLLLSDSGFYLCAWVPGLPGETQYFGPGTRLLVL.